This TCR beta chain was obtained from a study of shared clonotypes between healthy human individuals. Looking at the study overall: Used for every donor were three CD4 naive, three CD4 memory, two CD8 naive and one CD8 memory plate. Study findings and constraints: Generally, naive subsets came out with larger estimated richness than memory subsets.

The CDR3 length is 14 residues. Germline V lookup: CDR1 MNHNS, CDR2 SASEGT. The V segment lost 8 bases and the J segment 0 bases; nucleotides outside the gene matches: 4. Of note for this clone: The antigen is not known.

Replicate PCRs for sorted subsets used roughly 200 ng DNA; this equaled tens of thousands of T cell genomes. Here immunoSEQ multiplex PCR was the method, and the copy in TCRdb shows in-frame clones only, minus some. The repertoire holds roughly 660,000 clones, with 90% as singletons. Combination of CD45RO+ cells with CCR7-negative CD45RA+ TemRA cells was used for CD8 memory. The sample taken for sequencing was memory CD8+ T cells from PBMCs. Subset indicated: CD45RO+ cells pooled with CCR7-negative TemRA cells. The TCR was taken from a man aged 18 to 29 in good health. Some clones in this sample may be carry-over from other donors' samples. The rearrangement uses TRBV6-1 and TRBJ2-7; 10 bases match TRBD1. In nucleotides, the CDR3 is TGTGCCAGCGCTGGACAGGGGGTCTCCTACGAGCAGTACTTC. Its protein product is CASAGQGVSYEQYF.